This is a list of T cell receptor beta chains from one sample in a study of regulatory T cells in long-lasting Graves disease. TCRdb re-analysed the multiplex PCR reads in MiXCR, keeping a single row per CDR3 protein. The sample has about 620,000 distinct CDR3 sequences, around 15% seen once. These sequences were also reported in another study, on T cells in Graves' hyperthyroidism and ophthalmopathy.

The sample here was peripheral blood mononuclear cells (PBMCs), taken at new diagnosis, from a patient treated with antithyroid drugs. Receptor source: a woman younger than 45 with Graves disease. Each CDR3 is given with its conserved first and last residue. Fields, in order: clone size, V gene, D gene, J gene, CDR3 protein, CDR3 DNA. A D gene is named only where the DNA matches it firmly. Size values are once, few and many counts, or a class for expanded clones, and some rows have none.

size: NA; V: TRBV5-1; D: NA; J: TRBJ1-4; CDR3: CASRMEGLNEKLFF; DNA: TGCGCCAGCAGAATGGAGGGGCTTAATGAAAAACTGTTTTTT
size: NA; V: TRBV6-9; D: NA; J: TRBJ1-5; CDR3: CASSSRAGGGSNQPQHF; DNA: TGTGCCAGCAGTTCTCGTGCCGGGGGCGGGAGCAATCAGCCCCAGCATTTT
size: NA; V: TRBV4-2; D: NA; J: TRBJ2-7; CDR3: CASSPRVLYEQYF; DNA: TGTGCCAGCAGCCCTAGGGTTCTTTACGAGCAGTACTTC
size: few; V: TRBV7-2; D: NA; J: TRBJ2-1; CDR3: CAGSVQEKPYNEQFF; DNA: TGTGCCGGCAGCGTACAGGAGAAACCCTACAATGAGCAGTTCTTC
size: many; V: TRBV18; D: NA; J: TRBJ2-7; CDR3: CASSPPEGQLTYEQYF; DNA: TGTGCCAGCTCACCACCGGAGGGCCAGCTCACCTACGAGCAGTACTTC
size: few; V: TRBV28; D: NA; J: TRBJ2-3; CDR3: CASSPHSGTDTQYF; DNA: TGTGCCAGCAGTCCACACTCTGGCACAGATACGCAGTATTTT
size: many; V: TRBV28; D: NA; J: TRBJ1-2; CDR3: CASSLYRGPYGYTF; DNA: TGTGCCAGCAGTTTATACCGAGGGCCGTATGGCTACACCTTC
size: NA; V: TRBV12-3/TRBV12-4; D: TRBD1; J: TRBJ2-1; CDR3: CASRGGTGGWEQFF; DNA: TGTGCCAGTAGAGGAGGGACAGGGGGTTGGGAGCAGTTCTTC
size: NA; V: TRBV27; D: NA; J: TRBJ1-2; CDR3: CASSLSLDSNYGYTF; DNA: TGTGCCAGCAGTTTAAGCTTAGATTCTAACTATGGCTACACCTTC
size: many; V: TRBV7-3; D: TRBD2; J: TRBJ2-3; CDR3: CASRYHSGTSTDTQYF; DNA: TGTGCCAGCAGGTACCATAGCGGGACTAGCACAGATACGCAGTATTTT
size: many; V: TRBV12-3/TRBV12-4; D: TRBD2; J: TRBJ2-1; CDR3: CASSSGLAGGKKRGEQFF; DNA: TGTGCCAGCAGTTCAGGACTAGCGGGAGGGAAGAAGAGGGGTGAGCAGTTCTTC
size: many; V: TRBV6-1; D: NA; J: TRBJ1-5; CDR3: CASRKRDRNNQPQHF; DNA: TGTGCCAGCAGGAAGAGGGACCGCAACAATCAGCCCCAGCATTTT
size: NA; V: TRBV2; D: NA; J: TRBJ1-2; CDR3: CASSATFNYGYTF; DNA: TGTGCCAGCAGTGCTACCTTTAACTATGGCTACACCTTC
size: NA; V: TRBV3-1; D: NA; J: TRBJ2-7; CDR3: CASSQRVTYEQYF; DNA: TGTGCCAGCAGCCAGAGGGTGACCTACGAACAGTACTTC
size: NA; V: TRBV5-6; D: NA; J: TRBJ1-3; CDR3: CASSLAIPGNTIYF; DNA: TGTGCCAGCAGCTTGGCTATACCTGGAAACACCATATATTTT
size: NA; V: TRBV5-1; D: NA; J: TRBJ2-1; CDR3: CASSVVGSSYNEQFF; DNA: TGCGCCAGCAGCGTGGTTGGAAGCTCCTACAATGAGCAGTTCTTC
size: NA; V: TRBV7-9; D: TRBD1; J: TRBJ2-2; CDR3: CASSPRKIGQGGPGELFF; DNA: TGTGCCAGCAGCCCCCGAAAAATTGGACAGGGGGGACCCGGGGAGCTGTTTTTT
size: many; V: TRBV20-1; D: NA; J: TRBJ2-2; CDR3: CSARETGGYTGELFF; DNA: TGCAGTGCTAGGGAAACAGGTGGATACACCGGGGAGCTGTTTTTT
size: many; V: TRBV7-9; D: TRBD2; J: TRBJ2-7; CDR3: CASIPASGLYEQYF; DNA: TGTGCCAGCATTCCGGCTAGCGGGCTCTACGAGCAGTACTTC
size: NA; V: TRBV24-1; D: TRBD1; J: TRBJ1-2; CDR3: CATSDSPGQGRPGGYTF; DNA: TGTGCCACCAGTGATTCTCCGGGACAGGGCCGACCGGGGGGCTACACCTTC
size: NA; V: TRBV20-1; D: NA; J: TRBJ1-1; CDR3: CSARFSVGSIAFF; DNA: TGCAGTGCTAGATTCAGTGTCGGGTCGATTGCTTTCTTT
size: NA; V: TRBV30; D: NA; J: TRBJ1-3; CDR3: CAWGRQAYSGNTIYF; DNA: TGTGCCTGGGGGAGACAGGCCTACTCTGGAAACACCATATATTTT
size: NA; V: TRBV6-1; D: NA; J: TRBJ1-3; CDR3: CASSEVVLNSGNTIYF; DNA: TGTGCCAGCAGTGAAGTGGTCCTAAACTCTGGAAACACCATATATTTT
size: NA; V: TRBV19; D: TRBD2; J: TRBJ2-1; CDR3: CASISVPGLAVNEQFF; DNA: TGTGCCAGTATCTCCGTACCGGGACTAGCGGTTAATGAGCAGTTCTTC
size: NA; V: TRBV12-3/TRBV12-4; D: NA; J: TRBJ2-1; CDR3: CASSLVGPLLYNEQFF; DNA: TGTGCCAGCAGTTTAGTGGGACCTCTCCTTTACAATGAGCAGTTCTTC
size: many; V: TRBV28; D: NA; J: TRBJ2-7; CDR3: CASSFPPNPAQYF; DNA: TGTGCCAGCAGTTTCCCCCCCAACCCGGCGCAGTACTTC
size: NA; V: TRBV5-1; D: TRBD1; J: TRBJ2-7; CDR3: CASSWDRVGEQYF; DNA: TGCGCCAGCAGCTGGGACAGGGTAGGCGAGCAGTACTTC
size: few; V: TRBV30; D: NA; J: TRBJ1-5; CDR3: CAWSAAGGSNQPQHF; DNA: TGTGCCTGGAGTGCGGCGGGGGGCAGCAATCAGCCCCAGCATTTT
size: many; V: TRBV6-2/TRBV6-3; D: NA; J: TRBJ1-1; CDR3: CASRPDSNTEAFF; DNA: TGTGCCAGCCGGCCGGACAGTAACACTGAAGCTTTCTTT
size: NA; V: TRBV6-1; D: TRBD2; J: TRBJ2-1; CDR3: CASSLGLAGGSYNEQFF; DNA: TGTGCCAGCAGCCTGGGACTAGCGGGAGGATCCTACAATGAGCAGTTCTTC
size: NA; V: TRBV7-2; D: NA; J: TRBJ1-6; CDR3: CASSRSYRNSPLHF; DNA: TGTGCCAGCAGTCGCTCCTATCGGAATTCACCCCTCCACTTT